This T cell receptor beta chain was documented in a study of T-cell memory formation after mild COVID-19. Study-wide results and caveats: Memory from before infection featured some responding clones, which suggests cross-reactive memory joined.

One entry per CDR3 protein, called by TCRdb with MiXCR from the 5' RACE reads. The sample consists of about 280,000 distinct CDR3 sequences, less than 9.5% of them appearing once. Per the germline V gene, CDR1 is SGDLS and CDR2 is YYNGEE. The V end lost 4 bases, the J end lost 4 bases, and 14 bases lay between the germline ends. The CDR3 extends over 14 amino acids. This clonotype showed up just a few times. The antigen remains undetermined. V usage is TRBV9 and J usage is TRBJ1-2; D gene unclear. Sequenced material: PBMCs or a T cell subset sorted from them (not recorded which). The clonotype comes from a young man who had mild COVID-19 (a few samples of this study predate the infection). Cell type and time point are not known. For the CDR3, the DNA is TGTGCCAGCAGCTCAGGACCGCTCTCCTATGGCTACACCTTC. This translates into CASSSGPLSYGYTF.